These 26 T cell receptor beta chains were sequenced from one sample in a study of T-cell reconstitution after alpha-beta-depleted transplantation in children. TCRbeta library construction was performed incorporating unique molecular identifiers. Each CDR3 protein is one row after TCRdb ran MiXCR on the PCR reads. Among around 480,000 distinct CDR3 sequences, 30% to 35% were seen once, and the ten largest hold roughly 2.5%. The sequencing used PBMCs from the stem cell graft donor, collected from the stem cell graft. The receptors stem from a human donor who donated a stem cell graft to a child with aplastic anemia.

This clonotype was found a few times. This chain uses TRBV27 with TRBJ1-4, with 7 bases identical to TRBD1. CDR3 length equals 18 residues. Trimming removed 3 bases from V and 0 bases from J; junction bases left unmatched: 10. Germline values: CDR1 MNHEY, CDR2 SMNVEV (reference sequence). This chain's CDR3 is CASSFLYRGPSTNEKLFF. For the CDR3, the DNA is TGTGCCAGCAGTTTTCTGTACAGGGGACCTTCAACTAATGAAAAACTGTTTTTT.

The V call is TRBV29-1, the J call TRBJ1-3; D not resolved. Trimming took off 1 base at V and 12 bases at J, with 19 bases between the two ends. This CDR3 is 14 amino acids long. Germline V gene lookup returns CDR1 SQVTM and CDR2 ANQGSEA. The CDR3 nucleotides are TGCAGCGTTGAAGTCGTGGGTAAAGGCCGCGGCATATATTTT. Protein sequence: CSVEVVGKGRGIYF.

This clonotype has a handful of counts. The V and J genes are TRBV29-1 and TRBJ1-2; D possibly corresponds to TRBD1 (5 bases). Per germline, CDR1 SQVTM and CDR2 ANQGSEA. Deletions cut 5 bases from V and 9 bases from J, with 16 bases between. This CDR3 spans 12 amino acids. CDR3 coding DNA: TGCAGCGTTCGTTTACAGGTTAATCGCTACACCTTC. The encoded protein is CSVRLQVNRYTF.

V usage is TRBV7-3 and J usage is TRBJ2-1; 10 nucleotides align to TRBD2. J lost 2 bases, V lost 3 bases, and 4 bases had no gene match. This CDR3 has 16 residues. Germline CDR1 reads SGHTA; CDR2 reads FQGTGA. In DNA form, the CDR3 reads TGTGCCAGCAGCTTGGTACTAGCGGGACCCTACAATGAGCAGTTCTTC. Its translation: CASSLVLAGPYNEQFF.

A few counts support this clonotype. The CDR3 loop is CASSLFTLGGGYTF. The CDR3 DNA sequence: TGTGCCAGCAGCTTGTTCACCCTTGGAGGTGGCTACACCTTC. This chain connects TRBV5-5 to TRBJ1-2; unclear D gene. The CDR3 length is 14 residues. Trimming removed 1 base at V and 7 bases at J, with 14 bases between. Per germline, CDR1 SGHKS and CDR2 YYEKEE (reference sequence).

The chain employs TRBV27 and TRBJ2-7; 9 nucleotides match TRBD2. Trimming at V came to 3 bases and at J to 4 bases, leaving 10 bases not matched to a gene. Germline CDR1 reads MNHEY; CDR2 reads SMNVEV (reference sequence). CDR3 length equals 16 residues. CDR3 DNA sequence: TGTGCCAGCAGTTTGTCTAGCGGGGCCCTATTTTACGAGCAGTACTTC. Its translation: CASSLSSGALFYEQYF.

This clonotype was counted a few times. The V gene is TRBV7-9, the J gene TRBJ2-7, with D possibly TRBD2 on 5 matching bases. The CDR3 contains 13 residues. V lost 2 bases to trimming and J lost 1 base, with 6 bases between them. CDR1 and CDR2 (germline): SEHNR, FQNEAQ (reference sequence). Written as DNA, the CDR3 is TGTGCCAGCAGCTTAAGCGGATCCTACGAGCAGTACGTC. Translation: CASSLSGSYEQYV.

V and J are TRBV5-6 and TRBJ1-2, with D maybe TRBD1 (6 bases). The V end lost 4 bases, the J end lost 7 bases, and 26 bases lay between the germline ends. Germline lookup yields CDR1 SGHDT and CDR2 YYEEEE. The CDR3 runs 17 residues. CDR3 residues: CASSTRRSRDIVSGYTF. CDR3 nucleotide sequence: TGTGCCAGCAGCACAAGAAGATCCCGGGACATCGTCTCTGGCTACACCTTC.

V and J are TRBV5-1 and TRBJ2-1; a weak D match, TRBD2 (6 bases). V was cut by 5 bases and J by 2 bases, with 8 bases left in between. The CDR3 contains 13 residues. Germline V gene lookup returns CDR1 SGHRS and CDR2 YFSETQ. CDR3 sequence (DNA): TGCGCCAGCAGGCGGGAAACCTACAATGAGCAGTTCTTC. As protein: CASRRETYNEQFF.

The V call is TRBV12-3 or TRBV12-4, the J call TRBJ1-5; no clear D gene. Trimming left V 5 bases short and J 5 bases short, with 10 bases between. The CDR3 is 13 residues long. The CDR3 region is CASSDEEYQPQHF. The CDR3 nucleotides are TGTGCCAGCAGTGACGAAGAGTATCAGCCCCAGCATTTT.

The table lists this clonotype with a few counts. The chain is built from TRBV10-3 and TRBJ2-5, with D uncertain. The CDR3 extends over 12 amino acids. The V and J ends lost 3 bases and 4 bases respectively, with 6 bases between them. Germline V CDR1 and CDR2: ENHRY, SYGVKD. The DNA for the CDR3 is TGTGCCATCAGTGATCGAGGAGAGACCCAGTACTTC. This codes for CAISDRGETQYF.

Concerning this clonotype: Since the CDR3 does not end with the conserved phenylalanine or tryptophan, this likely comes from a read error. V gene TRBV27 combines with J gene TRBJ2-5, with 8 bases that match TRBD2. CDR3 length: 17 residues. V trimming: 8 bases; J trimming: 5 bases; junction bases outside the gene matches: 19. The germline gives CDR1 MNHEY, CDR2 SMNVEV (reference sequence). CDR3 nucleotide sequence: TGTGCCAGCCGCCGATACAGGACTAGCATCCCGCCTGAGACCCAGTACTCC. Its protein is CASRRYRTSIPPETQYS.

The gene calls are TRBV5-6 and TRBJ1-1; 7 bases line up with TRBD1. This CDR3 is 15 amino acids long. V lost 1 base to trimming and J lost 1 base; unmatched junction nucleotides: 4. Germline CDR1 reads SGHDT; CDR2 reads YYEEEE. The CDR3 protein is CASSLSHRGNTEAFF. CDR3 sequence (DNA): TGTGCCAGCAGCTTGTCCCACAGGGGGAACACTGAAGCTTTCTTT.

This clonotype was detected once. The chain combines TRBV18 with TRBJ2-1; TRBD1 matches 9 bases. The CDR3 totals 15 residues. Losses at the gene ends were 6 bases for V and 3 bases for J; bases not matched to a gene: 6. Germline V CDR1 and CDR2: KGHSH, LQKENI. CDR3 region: CASSISTGGYNEQFF. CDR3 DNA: TGTGCCAGCTCGATTTCGACAGGGGGCTACAATGAGCAGTTCTTC.

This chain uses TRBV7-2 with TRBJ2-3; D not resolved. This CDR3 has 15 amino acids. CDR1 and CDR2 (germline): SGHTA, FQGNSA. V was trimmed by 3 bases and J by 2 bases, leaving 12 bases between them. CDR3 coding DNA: TGTGCCAGCAGCTTTGTTGGCAAACACACAGATACGCAGTATTTT. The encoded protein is CASSFVGKHTDTQYF.

In DNA form, the CDR3 reads TGCAGTGCCCTAAATGGGGGTAACTATGGCTACACCTTC. The encoded protein is CSALNGGNYGYTF. The chain recombines TRBV20-1 with TRBJ1-2; D may be TRBD1 (5 bases). CDR1 DFQATT and CDR2 SNEGSKA come from the germline V gene (reference sequence). The V end lost 6 bases, the J end lost 1 base, and 12 bases lay between the germline ends. This CDR3 contains 13 residues.

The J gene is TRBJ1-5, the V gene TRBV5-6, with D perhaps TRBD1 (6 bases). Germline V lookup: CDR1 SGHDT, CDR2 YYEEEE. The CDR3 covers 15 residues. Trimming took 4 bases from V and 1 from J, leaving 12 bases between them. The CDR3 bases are TGTGCCAGCAGCCGCAGGGGACCCAGCAATCAGCCCCAGCATTTT. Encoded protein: CASSRRGPSNQPQHF.

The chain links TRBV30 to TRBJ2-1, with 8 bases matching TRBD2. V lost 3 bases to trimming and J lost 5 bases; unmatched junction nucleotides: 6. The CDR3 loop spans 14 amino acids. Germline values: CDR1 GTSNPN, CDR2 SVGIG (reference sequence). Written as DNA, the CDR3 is TGTGCCTGGAGCCCGGGAGGGAAGAACAATGAGCAGTTCTTC. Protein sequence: CAWSPGGKNNEQFF.

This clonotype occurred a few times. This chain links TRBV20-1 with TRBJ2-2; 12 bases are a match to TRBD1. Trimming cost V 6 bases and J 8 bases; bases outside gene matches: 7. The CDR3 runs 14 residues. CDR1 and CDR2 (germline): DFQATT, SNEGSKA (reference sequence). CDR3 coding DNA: TGCAGTGCCCCGGGACAGGGGGCGCGTGGGGAGCTGTTTTTT. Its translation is CSAPGQGARGELFF.

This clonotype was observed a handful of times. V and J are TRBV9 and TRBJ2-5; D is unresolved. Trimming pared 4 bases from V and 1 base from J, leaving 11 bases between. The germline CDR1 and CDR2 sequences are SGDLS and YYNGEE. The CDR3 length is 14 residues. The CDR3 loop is CASSIRPTQETQYF. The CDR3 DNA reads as TGTGCCAGCAGCATACGACCGACCCAAGAGACCCAGTACTTC.

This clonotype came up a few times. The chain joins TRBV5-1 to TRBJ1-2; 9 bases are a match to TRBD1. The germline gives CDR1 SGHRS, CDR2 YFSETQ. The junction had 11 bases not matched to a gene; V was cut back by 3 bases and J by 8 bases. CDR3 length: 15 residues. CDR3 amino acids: CASSSAGDRAGGYTF. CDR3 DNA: TGCGCCAGCAGCTCTGCCGGGGACAGGGCGGGGGGCTACACCTTC.

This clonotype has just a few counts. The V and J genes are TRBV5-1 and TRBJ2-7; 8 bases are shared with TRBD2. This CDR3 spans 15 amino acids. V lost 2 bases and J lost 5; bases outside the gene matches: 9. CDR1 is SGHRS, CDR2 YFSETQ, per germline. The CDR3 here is CASSLRTAGEDEQYF. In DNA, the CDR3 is TGCGCCAGCAGCTTACGGACAGCGGGAGAGGACGAGCAGTACTTC.

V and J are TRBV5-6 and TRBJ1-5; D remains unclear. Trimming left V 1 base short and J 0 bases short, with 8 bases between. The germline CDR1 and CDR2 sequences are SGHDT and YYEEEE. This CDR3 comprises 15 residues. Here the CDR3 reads CASSLRQSSNQPQHF. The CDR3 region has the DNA TGTGCCAGCAGCTTGCGCCAATCTAGCAATCAGCCCCAGCATTTT.

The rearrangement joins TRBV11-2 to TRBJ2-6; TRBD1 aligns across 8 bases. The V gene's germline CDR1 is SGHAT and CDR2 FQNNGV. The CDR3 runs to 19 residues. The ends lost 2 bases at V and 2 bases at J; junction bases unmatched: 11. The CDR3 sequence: CASSLFKGTGQAGANVLTF. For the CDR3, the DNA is TGTGCCAGCAGCTTATTCAAGGGGACAGGCCAGGCTGGGGCCAACGTCCTGACTTTC.

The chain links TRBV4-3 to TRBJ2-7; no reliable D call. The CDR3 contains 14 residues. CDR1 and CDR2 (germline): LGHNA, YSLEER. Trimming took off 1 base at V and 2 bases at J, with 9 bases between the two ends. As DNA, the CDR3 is TGCGCCAGCAGCCAAGGGGCTGTGGCCTACGAGCAGTACTTC. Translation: CASSQGAVAYEQYF.

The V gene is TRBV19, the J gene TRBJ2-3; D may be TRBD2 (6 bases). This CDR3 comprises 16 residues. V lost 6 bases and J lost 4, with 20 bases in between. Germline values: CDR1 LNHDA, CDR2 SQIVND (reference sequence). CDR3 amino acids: CASRKGGVTRSDTQYF. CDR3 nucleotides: TGTGCCAGTAGGAAGGGCGGGGTTACCCGTTCAGATACGCAGTATTTT.